This entry lists 29 T cell receptor beta chains sequenced from one sample in a study of siplizumab effects on memory and regulatory T cells. Profiled with immunoSEQ multiplex PCR; TCRdb holds only in-frame clones, not every one. There are about 50,000 clones in the sample; about 88% occur only once, and approximately 0.35% lies in the top ten. The specimen sequenced was naive CD8+ T cells sorted from blood. Receptor source: a human donor in good health.

The CDR3 nucleotides are TGTGCCAGCAGCTCCGACAGGATGATCTTCGAGCAGTACTTC. It translates to CASSSDRMIFEQYF. This chain connects TRBV2 to TRBJ2-7; weak D call: TRBD1 (6 bases). Germline CDR1 reads SNHLY; CDR2 reads FYNNEI. The CDR3 is 14 residues long. V was shortened by 6 bases and J by 6 bases, with 18 bases between the two germline ends.

The count of this clone is one. The chain recombines TRBV5-4 with TRBJ2-7, with TRBD1 matching 7 bases. Trimming took 5 bases from V and 2 from J; bases not matched to a gene: 7. CDR1 is SGHNT, CDR2 YYREEE, per germline (reference sequence). This CDR3 comprises 14 residues. CDR3 bases: TGTGCCAGCAGGACAGGGACGAAGACCTACGAGCAGTACTTC. Encoded protein: CASRTGTKTYEQYF.

The table lists this clone with a few counts. This chain uses TRBV2 with TRBJ2-7; TRBD2 agrees at 9 bases. CDR1 and CDR2 (germline): SNHLY, FYNNEI. The CDR3 has 13 residues. The V and J ends lost 5 bases and 3 bases, in that order; junction bases with no gene match: 2. This CDR3 is CASSSGGLYEQYF. CDR3 sequence (DNA): TGTGCCAGCAGTAGCGGGGGGCTCTACGAGCAGTACTTC.

The J gene is TRBJ1-1, the V gene TRBV6-1; D ambiguous. V was shortened by 4 bases and J by 0 bases, with 15 bases between the two germline ends. The CDR3 is 16 residues long. CDR1 MNHNS and CDR2 SASEGT come from the germline V gene. CDR3 DNA sequence: TGTGCCAGCAGTGTGGAGCGGTTGTTCATGAACACTGAAGCTTTCTTT. Residues: CASSVERLFMNTEAFF.

This CDR3 is CASSPPGNEQFF. The CDR3 DNA reads as TGTGCCAGCTCACCTCCGGGGAATGAGCAGTTCTTC. The V gene is TRBV18, the J gene TRBJ2-1, with D perhaps matching TRBD2 (5 bases). This CDR3 is 12 amino acids long. From germline, CDR1 is KGHSH and CDR2 LQKENI. V lost 3 bases and J lost 7, with 7 bases in between.

Written as DNA, the CDR3 is TGCGCCAGCAGCTTGAGTAACCCCCCGGGACGGAGCGAAAAACTGTTTTTT. Translated, it gives CASSLSNPPGRSEKLFF. V usage is TRBV5-1 and J usage is TRBJ1-4, with D possibly matching TRBD1 (5 bases). The CDR3 spans 17 residues. The V and J ends lost 1 base and 8 bases respectively, with 21 bases between them. CDR1 is SGHRS, CDR2 YFSETQ, per germline. The variable domain in full, completed from reference TRBV5-1 and TRBJ1-4, reads KAGVTQTPRYLIKTRGQQVTLSCSPISGHRSVSWYQQTPGQGLQFLFEYFSETQRNKGNFPGRFSGRQFSNSRSEMNVSTLELGDSALYLCASSLSNPPGRSEKLFFGSGTQLSVL.

This clone came up a few times. The chain combines TRBV4-2 with TRBJ1-3; no firm D call. This CDR3 region has 15 residues. V shed 1 base and J shed 4 bases, with 11 bases lying between them. Per germline, CDR1 LGHNA and CDR2 YNFKEQ. CDR3 region: CASSQGESSGNTIYF. The CDR3, as DNA: TGTGCCAGCAGCCAAGGCGAATCCTCCGGAAACACCATATATTTT.

This clone appeared a single time. The J gene is TRBJ2-1, the V gene TRBV19; 9 bases fit TRBD2. This CDR3 is built from 17 residues. V dropped 0 bases and J dropped 5; count of bases not matched to a gene: 8. Germline assignment: CDR1 LNHDA and CDR2 SQIVND (reference sequence). CDR3 residues: CASSIDIQLAGDNEQFF. In DNA form, the CDR3 reads TGTGCCAGTAGTATAGATATCCAACTAGCGGGTGACAATGAGCAGTTCTTC.

This clone was counted once. This sequence joins TRBV9 and TRBJ1-3; D gene uncertain. CDR3 length: 15 residues. The germline CDR1 and CDR2 sequences are SGDLS and YYNGEE. V lost 4 bases to trimming and J lost 0 bases, with 11 bases between them. CDR3 sequence: CASSLTPDSGNTIYF. CDR3 coding DNA: TGTGCCAGCAGCTTAACCCCTGACTCTGGAAACACCATATATTTT.

The chain links TRBV5-1 to TRBJ1-2, with D possibly TRBD1 on 6 matching bases. V lost 0 bases and J lost 4, with 16 bases in between. The CDR3 consists of 16 residues. CDR1 is SGHRS, CDR2 YFSETQ, per germline. CDR3 DNA sequence: TGCGCCAGCAGCTTGGAGAGTCCAGGGGTCCTCTATGGCTACACCTTC. It yields the protein CASSLESPGVLYGYTF.

The chain is built from TRBV7-2 and TRBJ2-7; no definite D call. Germline CDR1 and CDR2: SGHTA and FQGNSA. This CDR3 comprises 16 residues. Trimming pared 1 base from V and 3 bases from J, leaving 16 bases between. The CDR3 is CASSLVPDFYFYEQYF. In DNA, the CDR3 is TGTGCCAGCAGCTTAGTCCCCGACTTTTATTTCTACGAGCAGTACTTC.

The gene calls are TRBV27 and TRBJ2-7, with TRBD2 matching 9 bases. The CDR3 runs to 16 residues. The germline CDR1 and CDR2 sequences are MNHEY and SMNVEV (reference sequence). V dropped 4 bases and J dropped 6; count of bases not matched to a gene: 13. This CDR3 is CASSSPTSGPSREQYF. The CDR3 region has the DNA TGTGCCAGCAGTTCACCGACTAGCGGCCCAAGTCGCGAGCAGTACTTC.

J is TRBJ1-3 and V is TRBV10-3; D remains unclear. The germline V gene has CDR1 ENHRY and CDR2 SYGVKD. With 4 bases removed from V and 0 bases from J, the gap between germline ends came to 10 bases. CDR3 size: 15 residues. In DNA form, the CDR3 reads TGTGCCATCAGTGCGCCGGGGTACTCTGGAAACACCATATATTTT. This encodes CAISAPGYSGNTIYF.

J is TRBJ2-7 and V is TRBV4-1; D remains unclear. The V end was cut by 0 bases, the J end by 3 bases, with 9 bases between. CDR3 length equals 14 residues. From germline, CDR1 is MGHRA and CDR2 YSYEKL. This CDR3 reads CASSQEVGDYEQYF. The CDR3 DNA reads TGCGCCAGCAGCCAAGAGGTTGGAGACTACGAGCAGTACTTC.

J is TRBJ1-2 and V is TRBV19; D gene unclear. Germline V lookup: CDR1 LNHDA, CDR2 SQIVND (reference sequence). The CDR3 is 15 amino acids. The V and J ends lost 5 bases and 5 bases respectively, with 18 bases between them. The DNA of the CDR3 is TGTGCCAGTAGTTGGAACACCGCCTTGGGGTATGGCTACACCTTC. Translating it yields CASSWNTALGYGYTF.

The rearrangement uses TRBV5-4 and TRBJ1-1; weak D call: TRBD1 (6 bases). The CDR3 length is 15 residues. V was trimmed by 4 bases and J by 4 bases, leaving 17 bases between them. The germline gives CDR1 SGHNT, CDR2 YYREEE (reference sequence). The CDR3 nucleotides are TGTGCCAGCAGCGGAAACAGGGCGGTGGGCACTGAAGCTTTCTTT. This gives the protein CASSGNRAVGTEAFF.

The chain links TRBV27 to TRBJ2-7; D perhaps matches TRBD2 (5 bases). This CDR3 contains 17 residues. The V end was cut by 4 bases, the J end by 4 bases, with 23 bases between. Germline CDR1 and CDR2: MNHEY and SMNVEV (reference sequence). CDR3 nucleotides: TGTGCCAGCAGTTCCTTAACTAGTCGGTCAGCCACATACGAGCAGTACTTC. Its translation: CASSSLTSRSATYEQYF.

The chain joins TRBV6-1 to TRBJ2-7; D may be TRBD1 (5 bases). The CDR3 is 11 amino acids. With 6 bases removed from V and 2 bases from J, the gap between germline ends came to 5 bases. The V gene's germline CDR1 is MNHNS and CDR2 SASEGT. The CDR3 reads CASRTAYEQYF. CDR3 DNA sequence: TGTGCCAGCAGGACAGCCTACGAGCAGTACTTC.

The chain links TRBV5-6 to TRBJ2-5; D unclear. The CDR3 is made up of 11 amino acids. Germline V CDR1 and CDR2: SGHDT, YYEEEE. V shed 6 bases and J shed 5 bases, with 8 bases lying between them. CDR3 loop: CASKLGETQYF. Written as DNA, the CDR3 is TGTGCCAGCAAGCTAGGGGAGACCCAGTACTTC.

This chain connects TRBV27 to TRBJ1-4; a weak D match, TRBD1 (5 bases). Germline V gene data show CDR1 as MNHEY and CDR2 as SMNVEV (reference sequence). Trimming took 6 bases from V and 6 from J, leaving 17 bases between them. This CDR3 is built from 15 residues. For the CDR3, the DNA is TGTGCCAGCAGCAGCCGGGACGGGGGAGATGAAAAACTGTTTTTT. It translates to CASSSRDGGDEKLFF.

The chain has TRBV11-3 and TRBJ1-1; D uncertain. V dropped 4 bases and J dropped 0 bases, with 6 bases sitting between them. The CDR3 runs to 13 residues. Germline-derived CDR1 and CDR2 are SGHNT and YENEEA. The CDR3 bases are TGTGCCAGCAGCTCTCCCATGAACACTGAAGCTTTCTTT. Translating it yields CASSSPMNTEAFF.

This chain links TRBV19 with TRBJ2-1, with unresolved D. The V gene lost 2 bases and the J gene lost 3 bases, with 5 bases spanning the gap. CDR3 length equals 13 residues. Germline V gives CDR1 LNHDA, CDR2 SQIVND (reference sequence). CDR3 bases: TGTGCCAGTAGTATAACGGGCTACAATGAGCAGTTCTTC. Protein sequence: CASSITGYNEQFF.

This clone was observed a handful of times. DNA of the CDR3: TGTGCCAGCAGTGCCGGGACACCGGTTTGGCCCCAGCATTTT. Translation gives CASSAGTPVWPQHF. The chain uses TRBV27 and TRBJ1-5; D may be TRBD1 (6 bases). Per the germline V gene, CDR1 is MNHEY and CDR2 is SMNVEV (reference sequence). The ends were cut back, 5 bases at V and 9 bases at J, with 17 bases in the middle. The CDR3 loop spans 14 amino acids.

This clone was seen just once. The chain couples TRBV10-2 to TRBJ2-7; no reliable D call. Germline lookup yields CDR1 WSHSY and CDR2 SAAADI. The ends were cut back, 4 bases at V and 0 bases at J, with 10 bases in the middle. The CDR3 is 14 residues long. DNA of the CDR3: TGCGCCAGCAGTGGTGGCGGCCCCTCCTACGAGCAGTACTTC. This translates into CASSGGGPSYEQYF.

V usage is TRBV27 and J usage is TRBJ2-6; D might be TRBD1 (6 bases). CDR1 MNHEY and CDR2 SMNVEV come from the germline V gene (reference sequence). V was pared by 2 bases and J by 11 bases, with 13 bases between. The CDR3 is made up of 14 amino acids. The CDR3 DNA reads TGTGCCAGCAGTTTAAACCAGGGGTTTGACGTCCTGACTTTC. It encodes CASSLNQGFDVLTF.

V and J are TRBV6-4 and TRBJ1-6; 7 bases map to TRBD1. Trimming removed 1 base from V and 7 bases from J; junction bases left unmatched: 4. The germline gives CDR1 MRHNA, CDR2 SNTAGT. The CDR3 loop spans 15 amino acids. This chain's CDR3 is CASSDWGQPNSPLHF. The CDR3 DNA follows: TGTGCCAGCAGTGACTGGGGACAGCCAAATTCACCCCTCCACTTT.

The gene calls are TRBV6-6 and TRBJ1-2, with unresolved D. V lost 2 bases and J lost 6, with 16 bases in between. The CDR3 runs 15 residues. Germline V gene data show CDR1 as MNHNY and CDR2 as SVGAGI (reference sequence). The chain's CDR3 is CASSYPGGPIDGYTF. CDR3 nucleotide sequence: TGTGCCAGCAGTTACCCAGGAGGGCCTATAGATGGCTACACCTTC.

V usage is TRBV25-1 and J usage is TRBJ2-2, with TRBD2 matching 8 bases. With 0 bases clipped from V and 2 bases from J, the junction kept 8 bases outside the gene matches. Germline V gene sequence: CDR1 MGHDK, CDR2 SYGVNS. This CDR3 is built from 18 residues. The DNA of the CDR3 is TGTGCCAGCAGTGAATATATTGTGAGGACTAGCAACACCGGGGAGCTGTTTTTT. Residues: CASSEYIVRTSNTGELFF.

This chain connects TRBV7-9 to TRBJ2-7; perhaps TRBD1 as D (5 bases). The germline gives CDR1 SEHNR, CDR2 FQNEAQ (reference sequence). Trimming cost V 5 bases and J 6 bases, with 8 bases left between them. CDR3 size: 11 residues. CDR3 region: CASSPGFEQYF. In DNA form, the CDR3 reads TGTGCCAGCAGCCCAGGGTTCGAGCAGTACTTC.